What follows are 5 T cell receptor beta chains derived from one specimen sequenced in a study of blood T cells in healthy people across ages. Next came a second PCR, run for about 6 to 12 cycles, which used a sample-barcoded 5' primer along with a J-beta primer mix. TCRdb re-derived calls from the 5' RACE reads in MiXCR, one entry per CDR3 protein. This sample yields 780,000 or so distinct CDR3 sequences, of which roughly 25% are seen a single time; under 4.5% belongs to the top ten. These data also featured in a second study, about T cells of mothers and their children.

The sample consisted of blood. All receptors derive from a boy aged 5 to 17 in good health.

The chain has TRBV7-9 and TRBJ2-5; 8 bases align to TRBD2. The J call may be in error: the DNA end matches TRBJ2-1 better. Germline CDR1 is SEHNR and CDR2 is FQNEAQ (reference sequence). The CDR3 length is 15 residues. This chain's CDR3 is CASSPPTGRAGEQFF. The CDR3 nucleotides are TGTGCCAGCAGCCCGCCGACCGGGAGGGCAGGTGAGCAGTTCTTC.

This clonotype turned up a few times. The V and J genes are TRBV2 and TRBJ2-7; D perhaps matches TRBD1 (6 bases). Between the trimmed V and J ends, which lost 8 bases and 4 bases, there was a span of 15 bases. The germline V gene has CDR1 SNHLY and CDR2 FYNNEI. The CDR3 totals 13 residues. The CDR3, as DNA: TGTGCCAGCCATTCGGCAGGGGCGTACGAGCAGTACTTC. Translation: CASHSAGAYEQYF.

This clonotype has more than one count but fewer than ten. The V and J genes are TRBV7-9 and TRBJ2-5; 8 bases line up with TRBD2. The CDR3 runs to 15 residues. Germline lookup yields CDR1 SEHNR and CDR2 FQNEAQ (reference sequence). With V trimmed by 3 bases and J by 1 base, 4 bases remained unmatched. This chain's CDR3 is CASSFFGGAQETQYF. In DNA, the CDR3 is TGTGCCAGCAGCTTCTTCGGGGGGGCCCAAGAGACCCAGTACTTC.

The rearrangement links TRBV9 to TRBJ1-1, with D perhaps TRBD1 (5 bases). The germline CDR1 and CDR2 sequences are SGDLS and YYNGEE. This CDR3 has 14 residues. Trimming cost V 3 bases and J 1 base, with 10 bases left between them. CDR3: CASSAGGWNTEAFF. The CDR3 DNA sequence: TGTGCCAGCAGCGCGGGGGGTTGGAACACTGAAGCTTTCTTT.

This clonotype was seen more than once but under ten times. The chain has TRBV5-5 and TRBJ1-2; TRBD1 is a possible D gene (6 bases). The ends were cut back, 3 bases at V and 4 bases at J, with 10 bases in the middle. Germline CDR1 is SGHKS and CDR2 is YYEKEE (reference sequence). The CDR3 has 13 amino acids. The CDR3 nucleotides are TGTGCCAGCAGCTCCTGGACAGCCTATGGCTACACCTTC. Its protein product is CASSSWTAYGYTF.